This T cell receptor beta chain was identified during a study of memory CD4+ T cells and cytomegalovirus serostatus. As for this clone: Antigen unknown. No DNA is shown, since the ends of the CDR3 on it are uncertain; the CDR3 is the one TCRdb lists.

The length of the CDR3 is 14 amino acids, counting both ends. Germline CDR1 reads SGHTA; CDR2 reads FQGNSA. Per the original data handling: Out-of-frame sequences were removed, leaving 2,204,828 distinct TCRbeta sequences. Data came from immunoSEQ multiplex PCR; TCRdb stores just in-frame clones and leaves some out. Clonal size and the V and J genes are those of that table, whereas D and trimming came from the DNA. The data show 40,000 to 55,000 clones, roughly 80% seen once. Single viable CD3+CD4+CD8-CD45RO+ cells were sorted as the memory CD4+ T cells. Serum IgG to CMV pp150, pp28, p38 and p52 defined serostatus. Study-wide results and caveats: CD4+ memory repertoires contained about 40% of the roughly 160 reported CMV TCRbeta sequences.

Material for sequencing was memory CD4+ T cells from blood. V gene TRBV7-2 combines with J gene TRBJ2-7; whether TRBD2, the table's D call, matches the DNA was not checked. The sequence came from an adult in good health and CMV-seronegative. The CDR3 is CASSLVASGSRGYF.